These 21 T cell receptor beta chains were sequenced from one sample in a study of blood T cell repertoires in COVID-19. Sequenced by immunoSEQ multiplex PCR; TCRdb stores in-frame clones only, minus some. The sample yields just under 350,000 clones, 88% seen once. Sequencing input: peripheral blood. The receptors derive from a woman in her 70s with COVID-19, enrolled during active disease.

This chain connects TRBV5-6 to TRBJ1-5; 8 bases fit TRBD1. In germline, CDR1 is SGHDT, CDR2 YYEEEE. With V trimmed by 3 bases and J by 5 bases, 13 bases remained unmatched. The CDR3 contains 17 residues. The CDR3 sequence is CASSYTTGQVPDQPQHF. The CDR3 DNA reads TGTGCCAGCAGCTATACGACGGGACAGGTTCCCGATCAGCCCCAGCATTTT.

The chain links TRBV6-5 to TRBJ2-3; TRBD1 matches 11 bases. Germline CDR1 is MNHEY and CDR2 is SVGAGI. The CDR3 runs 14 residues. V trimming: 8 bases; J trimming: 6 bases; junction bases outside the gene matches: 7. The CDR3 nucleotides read TGTGCCAGCGGAGGACAGGGGGCGGGGGATACGCAGTATTTT. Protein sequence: CASGGQGAGDTQYF.

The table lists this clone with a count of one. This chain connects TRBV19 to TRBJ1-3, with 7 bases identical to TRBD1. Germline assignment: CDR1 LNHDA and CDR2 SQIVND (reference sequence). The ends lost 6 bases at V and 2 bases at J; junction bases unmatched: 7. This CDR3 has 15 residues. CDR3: CASRTTGVPGNTIYF. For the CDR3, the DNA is TGTGCCAGTAGGACCACAGGGGTCCCTGGAAACACCATATATTTT.

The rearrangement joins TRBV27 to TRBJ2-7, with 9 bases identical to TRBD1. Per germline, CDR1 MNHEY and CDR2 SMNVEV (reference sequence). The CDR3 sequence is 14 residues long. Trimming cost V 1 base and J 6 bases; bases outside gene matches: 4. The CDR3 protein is CASSLWTGVGEQYF. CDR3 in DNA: TGTGCCAGCAGTTTATGGACAGGGGTTGGCGAGCAGTACTTC.

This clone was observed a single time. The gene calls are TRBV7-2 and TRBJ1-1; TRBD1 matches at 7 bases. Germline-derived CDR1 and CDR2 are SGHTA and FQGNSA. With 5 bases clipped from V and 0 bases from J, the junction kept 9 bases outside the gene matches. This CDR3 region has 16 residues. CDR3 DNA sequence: TGTGCCAGCAGCCCCGGACAGGTTTTCTTGAACACTGAAGCTTTCTTT. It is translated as CASSPGQVFLNTEAFF.

This CDR3 reads CASSRGIRQEYSGNTIYF. The CDR3 region has the DNA TGTGCCAGCAGCAGAGGAATCAGACAGGAATACTCTGGAAACACCATATATTTT. The chain couples TRBV28 to TRBJ1-3, with a weak D call TRBD1 (6 bases). With 6 bases removed from V and 0 bases from J, the gap between germline ends came to 21 bases. The CDR3 consists of 18 residues. Germline CDR1 MDHEN, CDR2 SYDVKM.

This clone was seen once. CDR3 in DNA: TGTGCCAGCTCCGGGACAGGGAGTTCCTACGAGCAGTACTTC. Protein: CASSGTGSSYEQYF. The chain has TRBV18 and TRBJ2-7; 9 nucleotides match TRBD1. The germline CDR1 and CDR2 sequences are KGHSH and LQKENI. The CDR3 sequence is 14 residues long. J was trimmed by 1 base and V by 6 bases; bases with no gene match: 4.

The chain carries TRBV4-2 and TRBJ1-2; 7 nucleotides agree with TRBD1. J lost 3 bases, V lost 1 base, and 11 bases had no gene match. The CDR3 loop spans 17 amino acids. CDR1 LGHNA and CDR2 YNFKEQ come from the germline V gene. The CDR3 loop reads CASSQVKQGNLDYGYTF. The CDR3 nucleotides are TGTGCCAGCAGCCAAGTGAAACAGGGGAATTTGGACTATGGCTACACCTTC.

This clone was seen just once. As DNA, the CDR3 is TGTGCCAGTACTACTCAGGGGGCAGGCGGCTACACCTTC. Residues: CASTTQGAGGYTF. The chain uses TRBV19 and TRBJ1-2; the match to TRBD1 covers 8 bases. Germline V gene lookup returns CDR1 LNHDA and CDR2 SQIVND (reference sequence). After removal of 7 bases from V and 8 bases from J, the junction contained 9 bases not matched to a gene. This CDR3 has 13 amino acids.

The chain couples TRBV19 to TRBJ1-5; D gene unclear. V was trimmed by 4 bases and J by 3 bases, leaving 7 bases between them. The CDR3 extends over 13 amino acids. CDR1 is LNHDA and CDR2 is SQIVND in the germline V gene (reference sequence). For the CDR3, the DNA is TGTGCCAGTAGTAACAACCTCAATCAGCCCCAGCATTTT. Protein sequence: CASSNNLNQPQHF.

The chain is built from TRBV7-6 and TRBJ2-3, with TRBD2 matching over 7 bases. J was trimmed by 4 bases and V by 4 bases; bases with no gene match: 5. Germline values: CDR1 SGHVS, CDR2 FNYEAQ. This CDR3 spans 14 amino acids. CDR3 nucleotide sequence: TGTGCCAGCAGCTCACGGACTAGATCAGATACGCAGTATTTT. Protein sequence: CASSSRTRSDTQYF.

For the CDR3, the DNA is TGTGCCAGCAGTGCTCCAGGTCCTAGCACAGATACGCAGTATTTT. Its translation is CASSAPGPSTDTQYF. The rearrangement uses TRBV2 and TRBJ2-3, with unresolved D. The CDR3 spans 15 residues. V lost 4 bases to trimming and J lost 0 bases, with 11 bases between them. Germline assignment: CDR1 SNHLY and CDR2 FYNNEI.

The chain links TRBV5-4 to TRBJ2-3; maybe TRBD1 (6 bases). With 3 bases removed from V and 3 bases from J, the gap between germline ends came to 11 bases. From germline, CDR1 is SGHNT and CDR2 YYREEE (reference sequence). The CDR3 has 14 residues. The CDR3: CASSSPQGTDTQYF. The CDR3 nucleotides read TGTGCCAGCAGCTCACCCCAGGGGACAGATACGCAGTATTTT. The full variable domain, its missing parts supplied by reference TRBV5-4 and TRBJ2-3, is ETGVTQSPTHLIKTRGQQVTLRCSSQSGHNTVSWYQQALGQGPQFIFQYYREEENGRGNFPPRFSGLQFPNYSSELNVNALELDDSALYLCASSSPQGTDTQYFGPGTRLTVL.

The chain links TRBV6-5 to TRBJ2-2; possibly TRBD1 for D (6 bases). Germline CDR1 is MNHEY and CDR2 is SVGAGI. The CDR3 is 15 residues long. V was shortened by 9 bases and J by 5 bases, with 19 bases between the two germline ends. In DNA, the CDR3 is TGTGCCAGTAACCGGGACACCCAGCGGACCGGGGAGCTGTTTTTT. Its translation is CASNRDTQRTGELFF.

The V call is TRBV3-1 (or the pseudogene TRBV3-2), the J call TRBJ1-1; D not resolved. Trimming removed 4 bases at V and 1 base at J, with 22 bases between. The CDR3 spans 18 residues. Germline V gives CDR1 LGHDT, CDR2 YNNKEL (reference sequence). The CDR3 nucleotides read TGTGCCAGCAGCCGGCTCCCCGGCCGGAGGGAGGGGAACACTGAAGCTTTCTTT. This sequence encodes CASSRLPGRREGNTEAFF.

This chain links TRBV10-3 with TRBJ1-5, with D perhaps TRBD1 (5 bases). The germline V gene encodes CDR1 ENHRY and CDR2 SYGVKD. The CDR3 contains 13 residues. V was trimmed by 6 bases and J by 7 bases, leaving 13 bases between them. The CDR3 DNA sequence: TGTGCCATCAGGGCGGGGGGGGACCAGCCCCAGCATTTT. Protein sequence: CAIRAGGDQPQHF.

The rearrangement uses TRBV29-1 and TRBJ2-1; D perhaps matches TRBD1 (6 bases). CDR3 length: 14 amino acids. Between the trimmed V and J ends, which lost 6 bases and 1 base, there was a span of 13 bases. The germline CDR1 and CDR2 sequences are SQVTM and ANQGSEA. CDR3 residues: CSVESTGSYNEQFF. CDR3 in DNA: TGCAGCGTCGAATCAACAGGGTCCTACAATGAGCAGTTCTTC.

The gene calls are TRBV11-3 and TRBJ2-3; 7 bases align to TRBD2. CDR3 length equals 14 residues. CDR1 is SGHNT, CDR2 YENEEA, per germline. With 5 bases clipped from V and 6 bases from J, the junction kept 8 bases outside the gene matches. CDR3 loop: CASSPGLSSDTQYF. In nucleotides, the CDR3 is TGTGCCAGCAGCCCGGGACTAAGTTCTGATACGCAGTATTTT.

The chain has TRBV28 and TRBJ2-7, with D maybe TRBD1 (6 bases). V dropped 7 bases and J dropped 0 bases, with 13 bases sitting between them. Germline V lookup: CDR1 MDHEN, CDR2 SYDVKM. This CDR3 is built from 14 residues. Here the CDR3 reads CASNGRDTSYEQYF. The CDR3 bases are TGTGCCAGCAATGGACGGGACACCTCCTACGAGCAGTACTTC.

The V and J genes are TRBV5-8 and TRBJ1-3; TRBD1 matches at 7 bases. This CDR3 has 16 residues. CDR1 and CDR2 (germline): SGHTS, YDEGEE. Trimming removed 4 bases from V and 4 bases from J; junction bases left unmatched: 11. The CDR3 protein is CASSPRDRLRGNTIYF. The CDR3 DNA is TGTGCCAGCAGCCCCCGGGACAGACTTCGAGGAAACACCATATATTTT.

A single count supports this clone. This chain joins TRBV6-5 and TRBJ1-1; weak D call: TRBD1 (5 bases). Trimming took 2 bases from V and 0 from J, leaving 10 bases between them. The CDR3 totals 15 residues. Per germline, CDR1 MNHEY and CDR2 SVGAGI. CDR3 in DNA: TGTGCCAGCAGTTACGTGGGGGGAATGAACACTGAAGCTTTCTTT. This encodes CASSYVGGMNTEAFF.